Included here is one T cell receptor (beta chain) sequence, with context. Antigen: not known. The PCR was carried out with 60 Vbeta primers and 13 Jbeta primers. Assay: immunoSEQ multiplex PCR; the TCRdb copy retains only in-frame clones and omits some. The sample has roughly 130,000 clones; over 60% are singletons. This sample stems from a study of cytomegalovirus exposure and HLA in healthy donors. For the study at large: The study's early data release held about 85 million unique TCRs from HLA-typed donors. The study's findings and limits: According to a later analysis, donors in an Asian-associated ancestry cluster reportedly had fewer N-insertions than the roughly 660-donor mean. As was reported, the classifier diagnosed cytomegalovirus status with high specificity and sensitivity.

The receptor comes from a human donor in good health. Specimen: PBMCs.

CDR3 residues: CASSLPSGVSGQFF. For the CDR3, the DNA is TGTGCCAGCAGCCTACCAAGCGGGGTTAGCGGGCAGTTCTTC. The chain uses TRBV7-9 and TRBJ2-1; 7 positions match TRBD2. Trimming cost V 5 bases and J 12 bases; bases outside gene matches: 13. Germline CDR1 reads SEHNR; CDR2 reads FQNEAQ (reference sequence). The CDR3 is made up of 14 amino acids.